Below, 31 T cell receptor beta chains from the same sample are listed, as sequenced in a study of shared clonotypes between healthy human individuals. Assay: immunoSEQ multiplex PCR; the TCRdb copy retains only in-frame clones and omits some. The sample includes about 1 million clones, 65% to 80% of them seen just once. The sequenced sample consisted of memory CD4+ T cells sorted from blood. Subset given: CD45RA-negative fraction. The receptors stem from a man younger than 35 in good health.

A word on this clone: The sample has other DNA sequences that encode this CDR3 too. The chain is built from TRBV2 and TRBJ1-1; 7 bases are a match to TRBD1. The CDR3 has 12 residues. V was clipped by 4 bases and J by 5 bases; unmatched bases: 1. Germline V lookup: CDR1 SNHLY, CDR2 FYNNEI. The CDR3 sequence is CASSARGTEAFF. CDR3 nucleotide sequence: TGTGCCAGCAGTGCCAGGGGGACTGAAGCTTTCTTT.

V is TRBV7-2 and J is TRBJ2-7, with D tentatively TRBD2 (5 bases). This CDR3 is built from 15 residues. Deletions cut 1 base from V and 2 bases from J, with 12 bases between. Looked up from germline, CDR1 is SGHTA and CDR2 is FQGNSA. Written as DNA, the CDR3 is TGTGCCAGCAGCTTAGTTGTGGGAGAGACCTACGAGCAGTACTTC. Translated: CASSLVVGETYEQYF.

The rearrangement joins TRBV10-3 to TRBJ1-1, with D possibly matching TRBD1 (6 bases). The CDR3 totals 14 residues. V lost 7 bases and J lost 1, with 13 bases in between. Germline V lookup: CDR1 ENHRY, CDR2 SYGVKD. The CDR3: CAINRDISNTEAFF. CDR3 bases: TGTGCCATCAACAGGGACATCTCGAACACTGAAGCTTTCTTT.

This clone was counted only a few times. The DNA of the CDR3 is TGTGCCTGGAGCCCAAAAGCAGAGACCCAGTACTTC. Translation gives CAWSPKAETQYF. V gene TRBV30 combines with J gene TRBJ2-5, with D hard to call. CDR1 is GTSNPN and CDR2 is SVGIG in the germline V gene (reference sequence). The CDR3 loop spans 12 amino acids. V was trimmed by 3 bases and J by 4 bases, leaving 9 bases between them.

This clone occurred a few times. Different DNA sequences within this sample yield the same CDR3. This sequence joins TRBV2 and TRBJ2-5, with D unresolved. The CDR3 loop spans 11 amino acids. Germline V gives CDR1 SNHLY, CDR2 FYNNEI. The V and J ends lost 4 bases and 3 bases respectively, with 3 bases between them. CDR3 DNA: TGTGCCAGCAGTGGGGAAGAGACCCAGTACTTC. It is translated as CASSGEETQYF.

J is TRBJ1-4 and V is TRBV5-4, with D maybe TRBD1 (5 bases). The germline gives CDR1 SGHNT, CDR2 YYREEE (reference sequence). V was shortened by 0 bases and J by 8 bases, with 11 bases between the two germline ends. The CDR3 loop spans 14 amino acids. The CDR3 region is CASSLAGLEEKLFF. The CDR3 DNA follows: TGTGCCAGCAGCTTGGCAGGGTTGGAAGAAAAACTGTTTTTT.

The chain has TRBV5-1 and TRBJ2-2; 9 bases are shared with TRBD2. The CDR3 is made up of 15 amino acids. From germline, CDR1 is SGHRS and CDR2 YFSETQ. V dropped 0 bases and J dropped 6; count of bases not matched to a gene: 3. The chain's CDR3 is CASSLEGLAAGELFF. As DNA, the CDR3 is TGCGCCAGCAGCTTGGAGGGACTAGCCGCCGGGGAGCTGTTTTTT.

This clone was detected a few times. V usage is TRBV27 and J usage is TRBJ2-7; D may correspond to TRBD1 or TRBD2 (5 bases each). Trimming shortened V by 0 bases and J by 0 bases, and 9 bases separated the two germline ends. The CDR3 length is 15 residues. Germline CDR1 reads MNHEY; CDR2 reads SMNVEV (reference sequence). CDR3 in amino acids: CASSLSGESSYEQYF. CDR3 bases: TGTGCCAGCAGTTTATCGGGGGAGTCCTCCTACGAGCAGTACTTC.

CDR3: CASSPSYF. The CDR3, as DNA: TGTGCCAGCAGCCCTTCGTATTTT. The chain couples TRBV7-4 to TRBJ2-3; D ambiguous. From germline, CDR1 is SGHVT and CDR2 SQSDAQ. This CDR3 region has 8 residues. Trimming shortened V by 5 bases and J by 14 bases, and 5 bases separated the two germline ends.

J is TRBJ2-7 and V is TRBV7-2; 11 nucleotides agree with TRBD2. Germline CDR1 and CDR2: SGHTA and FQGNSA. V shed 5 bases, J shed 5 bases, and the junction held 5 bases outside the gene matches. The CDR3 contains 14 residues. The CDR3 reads CASSRLAGINEQYF. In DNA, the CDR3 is TGTGCCAGCAGCCGACTAGCGGGAATCAACGAGCAGTACTTC.

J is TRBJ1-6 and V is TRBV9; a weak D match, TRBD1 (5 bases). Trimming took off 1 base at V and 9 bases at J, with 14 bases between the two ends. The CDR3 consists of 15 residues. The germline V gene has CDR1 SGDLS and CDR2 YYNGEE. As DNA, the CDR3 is TGTGCCAGCAGCGTAACGGGGGGGGACGGTTCACCCCTCCACTTT. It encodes CASSVTGGDGSPLHF.

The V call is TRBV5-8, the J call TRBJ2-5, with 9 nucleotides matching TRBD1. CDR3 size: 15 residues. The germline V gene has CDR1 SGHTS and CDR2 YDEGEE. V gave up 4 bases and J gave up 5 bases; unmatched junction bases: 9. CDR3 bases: TGTGCCAGCAGCCTCCAACAGGGGGCGCGGGAGACCCAGTACTTC. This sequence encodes CASSLQQGARETQYF.

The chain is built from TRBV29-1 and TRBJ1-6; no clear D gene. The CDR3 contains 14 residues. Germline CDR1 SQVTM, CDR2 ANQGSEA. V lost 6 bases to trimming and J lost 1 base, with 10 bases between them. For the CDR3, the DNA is TGCAGCGTCCCGGAGGGTTCCTATAATTCACCCCTCCACTTT. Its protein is CSVPEGSYNSPLHF.

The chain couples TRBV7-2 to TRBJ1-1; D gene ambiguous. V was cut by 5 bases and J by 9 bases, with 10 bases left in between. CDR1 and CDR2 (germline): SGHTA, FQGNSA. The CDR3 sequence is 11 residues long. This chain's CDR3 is CASSVEVKAFF. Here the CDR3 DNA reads TGTGCCAGCAGCGTGGAGGTTAAAGCTTTCTTT.

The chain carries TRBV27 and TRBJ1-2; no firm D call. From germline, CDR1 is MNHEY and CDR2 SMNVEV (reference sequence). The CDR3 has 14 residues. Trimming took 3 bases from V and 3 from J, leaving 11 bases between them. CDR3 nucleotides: TGTGCCAGCAGTTTGGATGGTAGGGACTATGGCTACACCTTC. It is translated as CASSLDGRDYGYTF.

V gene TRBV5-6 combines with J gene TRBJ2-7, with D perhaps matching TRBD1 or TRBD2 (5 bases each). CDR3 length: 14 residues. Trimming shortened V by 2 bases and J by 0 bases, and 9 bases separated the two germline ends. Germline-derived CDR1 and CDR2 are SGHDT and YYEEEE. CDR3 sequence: CASSFGGTSYEQYF. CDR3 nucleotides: TGTGCCAGCAGCTTTGGGGGAACCTCCTACGAGCAGTACTTC.

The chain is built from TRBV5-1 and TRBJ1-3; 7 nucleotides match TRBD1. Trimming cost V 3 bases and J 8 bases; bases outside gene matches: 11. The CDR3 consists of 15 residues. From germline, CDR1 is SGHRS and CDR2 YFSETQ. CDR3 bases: TGCGCCAGCAGCTCTTTGACAGGGCTGGGGGACACCATATATTTT. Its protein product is CASSSLTGLGDTIYF.

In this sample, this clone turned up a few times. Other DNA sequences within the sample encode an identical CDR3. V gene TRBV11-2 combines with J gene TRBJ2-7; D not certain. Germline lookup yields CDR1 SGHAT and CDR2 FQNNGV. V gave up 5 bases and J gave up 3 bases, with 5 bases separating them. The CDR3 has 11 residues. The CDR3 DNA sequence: TGTGCCAGCAGCCTCTACTACGAGCAGTACTTC. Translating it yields CASSLYYEQYF.

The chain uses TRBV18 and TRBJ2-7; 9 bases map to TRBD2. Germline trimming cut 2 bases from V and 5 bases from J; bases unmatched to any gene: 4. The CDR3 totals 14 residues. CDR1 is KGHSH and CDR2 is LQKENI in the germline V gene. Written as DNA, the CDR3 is TGTGCCAGCTCACCATCGGGACTAGCTCACGAGCAGTACTTC. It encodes CASSPSGLAHEQYF.

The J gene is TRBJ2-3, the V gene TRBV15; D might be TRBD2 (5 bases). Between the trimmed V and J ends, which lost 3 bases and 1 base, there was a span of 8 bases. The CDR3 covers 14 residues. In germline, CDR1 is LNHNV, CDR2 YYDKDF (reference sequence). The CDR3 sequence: CATSRTTRTDTQYF. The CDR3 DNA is TGTGCCACCAGCAGGACTACCCGCACAGATACGCAGTATTTT.

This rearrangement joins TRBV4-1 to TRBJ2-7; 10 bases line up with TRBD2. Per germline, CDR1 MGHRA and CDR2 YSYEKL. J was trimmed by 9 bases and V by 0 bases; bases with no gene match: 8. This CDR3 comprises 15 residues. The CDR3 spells CASSQDPSGSLGQYF. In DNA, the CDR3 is TGCGCCAGCAGCCAAGATCCTAGCGGGAGCCTAGGGCAGTACTTC.

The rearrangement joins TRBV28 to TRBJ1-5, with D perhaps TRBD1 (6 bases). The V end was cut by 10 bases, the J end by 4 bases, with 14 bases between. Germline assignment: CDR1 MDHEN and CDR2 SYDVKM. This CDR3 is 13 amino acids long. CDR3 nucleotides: TGTGCCACCCTACGGGGGACAAATCAGCCCCAGCATTTT. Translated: CATLRGTNQPQHF.

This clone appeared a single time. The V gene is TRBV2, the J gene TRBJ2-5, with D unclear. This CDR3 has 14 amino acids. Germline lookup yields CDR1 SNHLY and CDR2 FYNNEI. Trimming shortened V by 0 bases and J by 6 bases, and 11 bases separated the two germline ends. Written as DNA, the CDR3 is TGTGCCAGCAGTGAAGCGCTTTGGGAAAAGACCCAGTACTTC. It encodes CASSEALWEKTQYF.

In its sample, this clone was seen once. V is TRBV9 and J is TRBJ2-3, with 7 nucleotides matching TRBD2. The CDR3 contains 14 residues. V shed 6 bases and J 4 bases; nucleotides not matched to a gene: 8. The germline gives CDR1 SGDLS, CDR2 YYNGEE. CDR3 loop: CASNGGRIADTQYF. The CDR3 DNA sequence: TGTGCCAGCAACGGCGGGAGAATTGCAGATACGCAGTATTTT.

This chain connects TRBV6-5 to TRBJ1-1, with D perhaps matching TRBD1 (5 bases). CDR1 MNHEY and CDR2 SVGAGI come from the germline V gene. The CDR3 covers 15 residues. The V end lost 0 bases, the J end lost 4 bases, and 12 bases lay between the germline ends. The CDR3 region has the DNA TGTGCCAGCAGTTACTCGATTCGGGGCGGCACTGAAGCTTTCTTT. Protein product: CASSYSIRGGTEAFF.

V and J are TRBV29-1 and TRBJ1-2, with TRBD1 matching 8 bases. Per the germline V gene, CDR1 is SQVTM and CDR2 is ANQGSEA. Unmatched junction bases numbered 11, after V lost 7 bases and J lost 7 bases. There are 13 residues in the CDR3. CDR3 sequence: CSAQTGVDLGYTF. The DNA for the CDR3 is TGCAGCGCTCAGACAGGGGTCGACCTTGGCTACACCTTC.

The CDR3 reads CASRTPGLDTGELFF. In DNA, the CDR3 is TGTGCCAGCAGGACCCCGGGACTTGACACCGGGGAGCTGTTTTTT. The V gene is TRBV6-5, the J gene TRBJ2-2, with TRBD2 as a possible D gene (6 bases). Germline CDR1 reads MNHEY; CDR2 reads SVGAGI. This CDR3 comprises 15 residues. The V and J ends lost 6 bases and 3 bases respectively, with 14 bases between them.

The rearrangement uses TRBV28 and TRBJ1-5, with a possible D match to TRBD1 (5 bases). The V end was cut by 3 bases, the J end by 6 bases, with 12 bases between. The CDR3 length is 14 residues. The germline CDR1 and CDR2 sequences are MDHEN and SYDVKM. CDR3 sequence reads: CASSFGGKSQPQHF. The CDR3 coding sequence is TGTGCCAGCAGTTTCGGGGGGAAGAGTCAGCCCCAGCATTTT.

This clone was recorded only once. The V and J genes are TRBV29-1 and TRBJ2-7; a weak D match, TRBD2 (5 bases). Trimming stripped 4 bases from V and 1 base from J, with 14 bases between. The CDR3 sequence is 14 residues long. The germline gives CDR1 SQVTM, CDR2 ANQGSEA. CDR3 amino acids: CSVVLASQSYEQYF. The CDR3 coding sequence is TGCAGCGTTGTTTTGGCTAGCCAGTCCTACGAGCAGTACTTC.

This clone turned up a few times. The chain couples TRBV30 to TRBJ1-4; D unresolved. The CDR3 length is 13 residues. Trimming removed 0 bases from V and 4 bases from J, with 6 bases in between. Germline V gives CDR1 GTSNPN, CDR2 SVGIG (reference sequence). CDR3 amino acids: CAWSVMSNEKLFF. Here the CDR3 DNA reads TGTGCCTGGAGTGTAATGAGTAATGAAAAACTGTTTTTT.

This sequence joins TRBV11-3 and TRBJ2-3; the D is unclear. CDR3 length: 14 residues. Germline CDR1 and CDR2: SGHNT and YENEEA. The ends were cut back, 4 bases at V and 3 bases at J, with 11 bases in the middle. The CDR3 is CASSSDGGTDTQYF. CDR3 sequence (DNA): TGTGCCAGCAGCTCAGACGGTGGGACAGATACGCAGTATTTT.